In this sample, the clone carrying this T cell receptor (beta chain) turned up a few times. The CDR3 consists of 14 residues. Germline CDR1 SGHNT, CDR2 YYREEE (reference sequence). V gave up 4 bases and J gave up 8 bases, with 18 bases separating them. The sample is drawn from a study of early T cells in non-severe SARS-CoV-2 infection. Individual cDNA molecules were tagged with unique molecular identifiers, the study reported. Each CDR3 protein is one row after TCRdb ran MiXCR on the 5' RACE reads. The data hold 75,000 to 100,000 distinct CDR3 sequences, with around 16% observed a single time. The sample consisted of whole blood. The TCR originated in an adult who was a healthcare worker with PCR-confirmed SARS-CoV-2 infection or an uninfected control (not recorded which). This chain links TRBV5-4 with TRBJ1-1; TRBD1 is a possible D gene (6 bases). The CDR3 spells CASSLEGGGREAFF. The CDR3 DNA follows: TGTGCCAGCAGCCTGGAAGGCGGGGGGCGAGAAGCTTTCTTT.